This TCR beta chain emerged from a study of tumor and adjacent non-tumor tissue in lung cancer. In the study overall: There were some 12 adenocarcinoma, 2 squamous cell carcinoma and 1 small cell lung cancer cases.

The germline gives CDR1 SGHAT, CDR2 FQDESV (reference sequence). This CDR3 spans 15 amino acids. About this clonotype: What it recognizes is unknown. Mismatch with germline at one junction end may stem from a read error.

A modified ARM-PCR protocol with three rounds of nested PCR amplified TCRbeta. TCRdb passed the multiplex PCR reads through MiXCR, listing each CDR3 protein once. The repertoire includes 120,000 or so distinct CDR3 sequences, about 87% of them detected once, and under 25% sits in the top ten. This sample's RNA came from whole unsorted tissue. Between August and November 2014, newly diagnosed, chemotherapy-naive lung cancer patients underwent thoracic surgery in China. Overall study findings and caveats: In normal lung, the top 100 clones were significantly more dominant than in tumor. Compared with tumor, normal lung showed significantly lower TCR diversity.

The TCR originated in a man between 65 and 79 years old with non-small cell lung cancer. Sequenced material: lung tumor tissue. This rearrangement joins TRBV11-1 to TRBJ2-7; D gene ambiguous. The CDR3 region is CASSLETFTSYEQYF. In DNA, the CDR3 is TGTGCCAGCAGCTTAGAAACTTTCACCTCCTACGAACAGTACTTC.